This TCR beta chain was recovered during a study of blood T cell repertoires in COVID-19. Study-wide background: Acute-phase and convalescent COVID-19 samples originated in the United States, Italy and Spain. In each case, the material was cDNA or gDNA derived from T cells, B-cell-depleted T cells, or PBMCs.

In the original analysis: How many nucleated cells were present was estimated from reference gene primer amplification. The protocol was immunoSEQ multiplex PCR, while the TCRdb copy is restricted to in-frame clones and leaves out a portion. D and trimming come from the DNA, and the V and J calls and clone size come from that table. The table records 200,000 to 250,000 clones, roughly 90% of them present only once. The CDR3 has 20 amino acids. V gene TRBV12-2 combines with J gene TRBJ2-6; TRBD2 is the table's D call and was not checked against the DNA. TRBV12-2 is a documented pseudogene. Sequencing was done on a sample of peripheral blood. This TCR was recovered from a woman between 40 and 50 years old who had recovered from COVID-19. The CDR3 sequence is CASRLDLYTRGSSGANVLTF. The CDR3, as DNA: TGTGCAAGTCGCTTAGATCTTTACACTCGGGGGAGCTCTGGGGCCAACGTCCTGACTTTC.